A selection of T cell receptor beta chains follows, all from one sample in a study of identical twins. A single record per CDR3 protein comes from TCRdb applying MiXCR to the 5' RACE reads. Here the sample spans around 470,000 distinct CDR3 sequences, 13% to 15% being singletons. Separately, the same data were catalogued under a study of yellow fever vaccine responses in identical twins.

Specimen: CD4+ T cells sorted from blood. The origin of the receptors is a woman younger than 35 in good health. The CDR3 runs from the conserved cysteine through the conserved F or W.

14 TRBV5-8 CASSLGQFWETQYF
16 TRBV4-2 CASSPNPDRNTGELFF
20 TRBV9 CASSGTGTSGSIGGTDTQYF
15 TRBV28 CASNGQGAVYNEQFF
17 TRBV3-1 CASSQAVSGASTGELFF
14 TRBV6-2/TRBV6-3 CASRGLANYNEQFF
16 TRBV29-1 CSVEAGGPSSYNEQFF
16 TRBV2 CASSETSGAITGELFF
15 TRBV6-5 CASSYSGQGVYEQFF
16 TRBV12-3/TRBV12-4 CASSLGSGGSYNEQFF
14 TRBV6-5 CASSNNRGRETQYF
15 TRBV5-1 CASSRTGGSSGELFF
15 TRBV28 CASSSPGTANTEAFF
20 TRBV12-3/TRBV12-4 CASSSIVTGVAGGNTGELFF
16 TRBV20-1 CSARYGLTATNEKLFF
14 TRBV20-1 CSACRDREADEQYF
16 TRBV6-1 CASRTFGTGISNEQFF
16 TRBV5-1 CASRPNGRVTNYGYTF
16 TRBV7-2 CASSLVGGAVPYEQYF
13 TRBV15 CATSRVKAGELFF
14 TRBV6-2/TRBV6-3 CASAEAGVSQPQHF
15 TRBV14 CASSQEGTASYVQYF
15 TRBV7-6 CASSSNLGTTYEQYF
14 TRBV13 CASSSGLALETQYF
15 TRBV9 CASSVERGGLDTQYF
16 TRBV3-1 CASSPGTSDFQETQYF
12 TRBV7-7 CASTDGVDEQYF
15 TRBV20-1 CSASPSGGRGETQYF
14 TRBV7-2 CASSLSVGAYEQFF
15 TRBV12-3/TRBV12-4 CASSARSGGRQPQHF
14 TRBV7-9 CASTPGDRAYEQYF
15 TRBV6-5 CASSYGLAGVYEQYF